This T cell receptor (beta chain) is from a study of T cells after yellow fever vaccination (dated by TCRdb to the late 2010s). Context from the whole study: Libraries from fractions with low cell numbers were prepared with the SMART-Seq v4 Ultra Low Input RNA kit. Bulk TCR alpha and beta repertoires were sequenced longitudinally to track T-cell clones before and after primary and booster YFV17D yellow fever vaccination. The cohort comprised two healthy male donors, one aged 18 to 29 and one aged 30 to 40 years. Bulk PBMC replicates and cell subsets were isolated from blood drawn at multiple timepoints before and after both primary and secondary immunization. The investigation overall reported the following: Compared with the primary T-cell response, the secondary T-cell response was weaker but faster, peaking on day 5 rather than day 15. After the booster, most clones that had expanded after primary vaccination were detected again (around 96% of CD4 and more than 80% of CD8), suggesting broad maintenance of memory. Computational filtering was needed because FACS-sorted repertoires could contain abundant contaminating clonotypes from the bulk population. A small share of clonotypes was detected in both CD4 and CD8 compartments, with the overlap likely arising from convergent recombination. Only a couple of donors were included in the study, so the extent to which the findings can be generalized is limited.

V loses 6 bases of germline sequence and J loses 1 base, and the interval between the two ends is 12 bases. For CDR1 and CDR2, the germline V gene lists SGHTA and FQGTGA. Spanning cysteine to phenylalanine, the CDR3 consists of 14 amino acids. The kept DNA is CDR3 alone, 42 bases in frame from the first base. A remark on this clonotype: Its antigen is still unknown. No much larger clonotype is one base removed from it; base qualities were not supplied.

Synthesis of TCR cDNA relied on 5'RACE template switching, a step that introduced a universal primer site along with unique molecular identifiers. cDNA synthesis was primed from both the TCR alpha and TCR beta constant segments. Library amplification involved two PCR steps, and the second step added sample barcodes and sequencing adapters. Sequencing of libraries was done on Illumina HiSeq 2500 (2x100 bp) or NovaSeq (2x150 bp). Concerning the study's data processing: Demultiplexing of reads and collapsing into UMI consensus sequences were performed with MIGEC, and V(D)J alignment was carried out with MiXCR. Vaccine-responding clonotypes were defined with edgeR using replicate PBMC samples, requiring FDR below 0.01 and a log2 fold change above 5 up to day 15. Bulk clonotypes were assigned CD4 or CD8 identity according to which sequenced CD4 or CD8 repertoire held them at higher abundance. TCRdb trimmed the raw reads at Q25, called clones with MiXCR and kept productive beta chains. Rows merge per CDR3 protein into single entries with the most common DNA and genes. The V and J calls shown here were made by TCRdb, not taken from the authors' results. The sample table contains roughly 160,000 distinct CDR3 sequences; only one count was recorded for 5.5% to 7.5% of them. The ten largest clones represent more than 2% of the sample.

The treatment or condition label, as the study defines it: live attenuated yellow fever vaccine strain. A standard Ficoll-Paque protocol was used to isolate PBMCs from peripheral blood. CD4 and CD8 T-cell fractions were isolated with Dynabeads CD4 and CD8 positive selection kits. RNA was extracted with TriZol from bulk PBMCs, CD4 and CD8 fractions, and dextramer-positive and dextramer-negative fractions. Sequencing used CD4+ T cells sorted from PBMCs, obtained roughly 5 days after the first yellow fever vaccination. This sequence uses TRBV7-3 and TRBJ1-1; the D gene lacks a confident call. This TCR was sampled from a man younger than 35 who received the YFV17D yellow fever vaccine. The CDR3 loop reads CASRKSPTNTEAFF. The sequenced DNA is TGTGCCAGCAGGAAGAGCCCGACGAACACTGAAGCTTTCTTT.